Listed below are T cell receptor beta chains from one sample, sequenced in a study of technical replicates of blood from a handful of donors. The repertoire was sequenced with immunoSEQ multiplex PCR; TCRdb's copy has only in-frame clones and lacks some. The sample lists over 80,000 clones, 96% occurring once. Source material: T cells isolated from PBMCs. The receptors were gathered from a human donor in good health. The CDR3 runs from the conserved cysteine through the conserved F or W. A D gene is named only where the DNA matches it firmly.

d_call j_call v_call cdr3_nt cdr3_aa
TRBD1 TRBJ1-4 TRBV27 TGTGCCAGCAGTTCCCCCGGGACAGGGGACGAAAAACTGTTTTTT CASSSPGTGDEKLFF
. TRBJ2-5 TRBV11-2 TGTGCCAGCAGCTTGGAGTTTAGGGAGACCCAGTACTTC CASSLEFRETQYF
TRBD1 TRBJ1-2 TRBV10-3 TGTGCCATCTCCCAGGGGGCGGACTATGGCTACACCTTC CAISQGADYGYTF
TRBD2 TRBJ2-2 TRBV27 TGTGCCAGCAGTTTAGGGACTAGCGGCGCCGGGGAGCTGTTTTTT CASSLGTSGAGELFF
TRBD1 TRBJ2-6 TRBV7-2 TGTGCCAGCGGGGACAGGCTGAGCTCTGGGGCCAACGTCCTGACTTTC CASGDRLSSGANVLTF
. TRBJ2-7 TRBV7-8 TGTGCCAGCAGCCCCCCTAGCCACGAGCAGTACTTC CASSPPSHEQYF
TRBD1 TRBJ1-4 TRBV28 TGTGCCAGCAGCCGCGGGACAGGGGGTGAAAAACTGTTTTTT CASSRGTGGEKLFF
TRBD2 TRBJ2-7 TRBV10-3 TGTGCCACGTTAGCGGGAGAGGGAGAGCAGTACTTC CATLAGEGEQYF
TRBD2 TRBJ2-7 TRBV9 TGTGCCAGCAGCGTAGGGACTAGCGCGGGAGACGAGCAGTACTTC CASSVGTSAGDEQYF
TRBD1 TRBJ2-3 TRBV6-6 TGTGCCAGCAGTTTCACAGGGGGCTCAGATACGCAGTATTTT CASSFTGGSDTQYF
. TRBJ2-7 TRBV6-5 TGTGCCAGCAGTTACGTGACCGGAGGGTACGAGCAGTACTTC CASSYVTGGYEQYF
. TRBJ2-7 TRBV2 TGTGCCAAGGGGACATCCTCCTACGAGCAGTACTTC CAKGTSSYEQYF